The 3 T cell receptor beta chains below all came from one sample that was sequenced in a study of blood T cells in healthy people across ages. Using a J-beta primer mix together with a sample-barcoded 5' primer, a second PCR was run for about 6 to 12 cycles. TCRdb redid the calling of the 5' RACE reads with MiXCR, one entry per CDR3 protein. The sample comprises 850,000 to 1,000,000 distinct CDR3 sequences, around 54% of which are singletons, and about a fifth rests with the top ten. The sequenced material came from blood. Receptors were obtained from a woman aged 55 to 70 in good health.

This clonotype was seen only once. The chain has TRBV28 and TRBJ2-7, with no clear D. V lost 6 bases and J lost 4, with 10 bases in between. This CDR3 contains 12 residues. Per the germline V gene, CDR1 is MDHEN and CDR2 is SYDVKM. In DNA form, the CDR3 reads TGTGCCAGCAGACTCCGACGGTACGAGCAGTACTTC. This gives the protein CASRLRRYEQYF.

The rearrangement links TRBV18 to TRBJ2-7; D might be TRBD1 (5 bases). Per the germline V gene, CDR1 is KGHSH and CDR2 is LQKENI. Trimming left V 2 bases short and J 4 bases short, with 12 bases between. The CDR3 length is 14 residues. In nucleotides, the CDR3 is TGTGCCAGCTCACCAGGGGCAGAAAATTACGAGCAGTACTTC. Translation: CASSPGAENYEQYF.

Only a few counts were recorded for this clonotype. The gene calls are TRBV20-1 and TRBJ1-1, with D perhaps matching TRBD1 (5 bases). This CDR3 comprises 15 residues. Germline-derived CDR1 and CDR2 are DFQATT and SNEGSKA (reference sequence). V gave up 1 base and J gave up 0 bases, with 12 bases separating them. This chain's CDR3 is CSARVYWTMNTEAFF. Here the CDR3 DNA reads TGCAGTGCTAGAGTATATTGGACAATGAACACTGAAGCTTTCTTT.